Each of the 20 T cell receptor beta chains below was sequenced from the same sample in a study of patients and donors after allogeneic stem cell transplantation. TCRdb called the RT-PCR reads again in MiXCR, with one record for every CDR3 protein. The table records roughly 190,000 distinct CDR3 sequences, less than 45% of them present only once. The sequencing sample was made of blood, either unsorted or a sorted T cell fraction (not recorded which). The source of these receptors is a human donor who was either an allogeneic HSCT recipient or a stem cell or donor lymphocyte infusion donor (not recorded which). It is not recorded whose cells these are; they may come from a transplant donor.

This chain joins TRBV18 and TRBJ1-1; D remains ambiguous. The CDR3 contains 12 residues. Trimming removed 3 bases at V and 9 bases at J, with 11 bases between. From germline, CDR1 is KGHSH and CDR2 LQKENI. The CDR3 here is CASSPVRSQAFF. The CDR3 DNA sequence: TGTGCCAGCTCACCGGTGCGCAGTCAAGCTTTCTTT.

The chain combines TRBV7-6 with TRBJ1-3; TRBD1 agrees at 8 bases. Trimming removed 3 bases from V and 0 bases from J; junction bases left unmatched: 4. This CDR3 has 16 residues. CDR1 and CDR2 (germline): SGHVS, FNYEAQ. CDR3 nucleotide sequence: TGTGCCAGCAGCTTCCAGGGGGCCCCCTCTGGAAACACCATATATTTT. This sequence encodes CASSFQGAPSGNTIYF.

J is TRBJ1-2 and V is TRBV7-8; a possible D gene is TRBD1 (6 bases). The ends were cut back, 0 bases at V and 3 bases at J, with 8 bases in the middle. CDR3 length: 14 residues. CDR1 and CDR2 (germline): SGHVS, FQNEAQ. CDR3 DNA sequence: TGTGCCAGCAGCTTAGCGCACAGGGACTATGGCTACACCTTC. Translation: CASSLAHRDYGYTF.

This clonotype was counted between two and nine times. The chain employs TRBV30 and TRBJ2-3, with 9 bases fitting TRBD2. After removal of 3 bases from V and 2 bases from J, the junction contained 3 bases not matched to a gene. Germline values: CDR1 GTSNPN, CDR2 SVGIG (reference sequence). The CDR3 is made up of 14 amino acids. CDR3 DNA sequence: TGTGCCTGGAGCCCGGGACTAGCCACAGATACGCAGTATTTT. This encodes CAWSPGLATDTQYF. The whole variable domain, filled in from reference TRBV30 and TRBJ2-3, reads SQTIHQWPATLVQPVGSPLSLECTVEGTSNPNLYWYRQAAGRGLQLLFYSVGIGQISSEVPQNLSASRPQDRQFILSSKKLLLSDSGFYLCAWSPGLATDTQYFGPGTRLTVL.

The CDR3 DNA sequence: TGCGCCAGCAGCTTGGTAACTAGCGGGAACCACAATGAGCAGTTCTTC. Translating it yields CASSLVTSGNHNEQFF. The chain carries TRBV5-1 and TRBJ2-1; TRBD2 matches 10 bases. The V gene end was trimmed by 0 bases and the J gene end by 5 bases; junction bases not matched to a gene: 5. This CDR3 contains 16 residues. The germline V gene encodes CDR1 SGHRS and CDR2 YFSETQ.

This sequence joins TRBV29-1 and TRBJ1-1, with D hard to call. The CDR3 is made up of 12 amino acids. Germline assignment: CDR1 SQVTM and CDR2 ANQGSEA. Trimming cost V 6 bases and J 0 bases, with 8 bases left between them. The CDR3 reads CSVTTLNTEAFF. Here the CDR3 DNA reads TGCAGCGTGACAACCTTGAACACTGAAGCTTTCTTT.

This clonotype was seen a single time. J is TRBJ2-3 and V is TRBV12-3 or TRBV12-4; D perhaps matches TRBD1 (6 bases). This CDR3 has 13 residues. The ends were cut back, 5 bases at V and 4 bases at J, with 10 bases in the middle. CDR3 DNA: TGTGCCAGCAGTCTCAGGGGAGCAGATACGCAGTATTTT. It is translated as CASSLRGADTQYF.

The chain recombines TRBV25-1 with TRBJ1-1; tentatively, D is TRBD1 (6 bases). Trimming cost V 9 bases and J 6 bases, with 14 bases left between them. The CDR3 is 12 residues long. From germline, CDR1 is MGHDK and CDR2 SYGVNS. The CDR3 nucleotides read TGTGCCAGTAGGGGGAGGGGCGCTGAAGCTTTCTTT. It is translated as CASRGRGAEAFF. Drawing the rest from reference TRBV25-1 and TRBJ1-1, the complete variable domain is EADIYQTPRYLVIGTGKKITLECSQTMGHDKMYWYQQDPGMELHLIHYSYGVNSTEKGDLSSESTVSRIRTEHFPLTLESARPSHTSQYLCASRGRGAEAFFGQGTRLTVV.

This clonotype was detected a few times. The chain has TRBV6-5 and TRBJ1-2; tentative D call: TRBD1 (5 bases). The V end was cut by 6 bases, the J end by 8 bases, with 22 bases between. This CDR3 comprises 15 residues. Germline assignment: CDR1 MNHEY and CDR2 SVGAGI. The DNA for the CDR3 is TGTGCCAGCAGACTTGACAGAGCTTGGGGACGGGGCTACACCTTC. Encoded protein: CASRLDRAWGRGYTF.

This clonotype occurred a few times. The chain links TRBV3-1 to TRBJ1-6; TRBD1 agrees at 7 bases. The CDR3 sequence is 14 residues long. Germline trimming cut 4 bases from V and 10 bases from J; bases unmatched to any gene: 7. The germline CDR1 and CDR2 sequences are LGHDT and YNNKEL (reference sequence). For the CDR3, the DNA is TGTGCCAGCAGCCGAGGACAGGAGATATCACCCCTCCACTTT. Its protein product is CASSRGQEISPLHF.

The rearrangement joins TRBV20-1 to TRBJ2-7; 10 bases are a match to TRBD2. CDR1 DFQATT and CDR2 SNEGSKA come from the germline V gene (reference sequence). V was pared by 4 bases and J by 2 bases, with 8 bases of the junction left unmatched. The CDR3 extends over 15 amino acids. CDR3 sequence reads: CSAIKAGGTPYEQYF. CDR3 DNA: TGCAGTGCTATTAAAGCGGGAGGGACCCCCTACGAGCAGTACTTC.

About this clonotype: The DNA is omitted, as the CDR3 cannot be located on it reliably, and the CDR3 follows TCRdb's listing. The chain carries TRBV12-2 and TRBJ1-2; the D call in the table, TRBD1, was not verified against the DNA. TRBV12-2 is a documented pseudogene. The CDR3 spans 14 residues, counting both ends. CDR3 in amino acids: CASRFGQGNYGYTF.

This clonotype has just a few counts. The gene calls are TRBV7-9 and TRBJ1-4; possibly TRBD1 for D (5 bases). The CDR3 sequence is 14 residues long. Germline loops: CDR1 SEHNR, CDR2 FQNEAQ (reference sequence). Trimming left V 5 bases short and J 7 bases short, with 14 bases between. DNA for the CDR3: TGTGCCAGCAGCACGCCCCGGGACCTTGAAAAACTGTTTTTT. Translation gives CASSTPRDLEKLFF.

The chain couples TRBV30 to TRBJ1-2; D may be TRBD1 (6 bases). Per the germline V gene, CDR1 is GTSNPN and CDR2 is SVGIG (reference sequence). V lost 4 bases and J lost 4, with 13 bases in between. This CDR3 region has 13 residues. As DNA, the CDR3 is TGTGCCTGGACAGGGACAAACGGCTATGGCTACACCTTC. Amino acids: CAWTGTNGYGYTF.

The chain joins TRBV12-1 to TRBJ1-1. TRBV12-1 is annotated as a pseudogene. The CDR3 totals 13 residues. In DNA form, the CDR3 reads TGTGCCAGCAGCTTTGACTGGAACACTGAAGCTTTCTTT. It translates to CASSFDWNTEAFF.

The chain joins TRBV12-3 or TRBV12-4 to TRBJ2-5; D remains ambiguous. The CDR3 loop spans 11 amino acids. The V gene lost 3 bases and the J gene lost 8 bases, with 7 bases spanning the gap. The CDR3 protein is CASSFGITQYF. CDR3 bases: TGTGCCAGCAGTTTTGGGATTACCCAGTACTTC.

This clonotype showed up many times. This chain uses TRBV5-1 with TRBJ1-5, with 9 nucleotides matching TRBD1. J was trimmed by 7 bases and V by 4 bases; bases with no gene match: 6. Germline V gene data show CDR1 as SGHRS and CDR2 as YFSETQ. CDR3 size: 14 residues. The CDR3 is CASSETGGAQPQHF. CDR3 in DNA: TGCGCCAGCAGCGAAACAGGGGGCGCACAGCCCCAGCATTTT.

The chain's CDR3 is CASSIESPGPKNIQYF. The CDR3 bases are TGTGCCAGTAGTATAGAGAGTCCCGGACCCAAAAACATTCAGTACTTC. The chain combines TRBV19 with TRBJ2-4; D ambiguous. The CDR3 has 16 residues. The ends were cut back, 0 bases at V and 2 bases at J, with 11 bases in the middle. Looked up from germline, CDR1 is LNHDA and CDR2 is SQIVND (reference sequence).

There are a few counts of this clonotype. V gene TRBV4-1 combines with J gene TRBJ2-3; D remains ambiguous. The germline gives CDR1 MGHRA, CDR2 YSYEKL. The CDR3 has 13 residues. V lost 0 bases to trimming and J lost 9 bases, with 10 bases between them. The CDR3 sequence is CASSQDLARTQYF. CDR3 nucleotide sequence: TGCGCCAGCAGCCAAGATTTGGCCCGCACGCAGTATTTT.

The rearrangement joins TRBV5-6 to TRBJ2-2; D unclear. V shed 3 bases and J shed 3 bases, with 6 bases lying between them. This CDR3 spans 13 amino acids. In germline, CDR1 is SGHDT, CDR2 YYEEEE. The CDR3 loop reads CASSSHYTGELFF. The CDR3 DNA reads TGTGCCAGCAGCTCCCACTACACCGGGGAGCTGTTTTTT.